Listed below are T cell receptor beta chains from one sample, sequenced in a study of OX40 agonist ivuxolimab in advanced cancers. Measured with immunoSEQ multiplex PCR; TCRdb has only the in-frame clones, and not every one. The sample includes more than 11,000 clones, 70% to 90% of them seen just once. Sequencing was performed on CD4+ or CD8+ T cells sorted from blood, taken in a trial of the OX40 agonist ivuxolimab. These receptors all stem from an adult with an advanced solid tumor such as melanoma, head and neck, liver or kidney cancer. Both conserved end residues are part of each CDR3. D genes are given only for firm matches. Size values are once, few and many counts, or a class for expanded clones, and some rows have none.

d_call | j_call | clone_size | v_call | cdr3_nt | cdr3_aa
TRBD2 | TRBJ2-1 | NA | TRBV5-1 | TGCGCCAGCAGCGGGGAGGGGACTAGCGGGACGTACAATGGGCAGTTCTTC | CASSGEGTSGTYNGQFF
NA | TRBJ1-2 | NA | TRBV7-9 | TGTGCCAGCAGCTTAGAGGATCCGGGACACCATAACTATGGCTACACCTTC | CASSLEDPGHHNYGYTF
TRBD2 | TRBJ2-2 | few | TRBV7-9 | TGTGCCAGCAGCTTCATGGGGGGGGAAAGCACCGGGGAGCTGTTTTTT | CASSFMGGESTGELFF
TRBD1 | TRBJ2-7 | NA | TRBV2 | TGTGCCAGCTGGGGACAGCTCTACGAGCAGTACTTC | CASWGQLYEQYF
NA | TRBJ2-3 | NA | TRBV29-1 | TGCAGCGCCGAGGCGGGGCTCGCAGATACGCAGTATTTT | CSAEAGLADTQYF
NA | TRBJ2-7 | NA | TRBV5-4 | TGTGCCAGCAGCTTGGGAGGTTACGAGCAGTACTTC | CASSLGGYEQYF
NA | TRBJ2-2 | NA | TRBV7-2 | TGTGCCAGCAGCTTAAGCGGCGGGGAGCTGTTTTTT | CASSLSGGELFF
NA | TRBJ2-1 | NA | TRBV6-4 | TGTGCCAGCAGCGAAAGTGAGGGGGAGGGACATGAGCAGTTCTTC | CASSESEGEGHEQFF
NA | TRBJ1-1 | NA | TRBV2 | TGTGCCAGCTTGCTGGGGTTAGGCACTGAGGCTTTCTTT | CASLLGLGTEAFF
NA | TRBJ1-5 | NA | TRBV28 | TGTGCCAGCAGTTTGGGGGCAGGGAATCCCAATCAGCCCCAGCATTTT | CASSLGAGNPNQPQHF
NA | TRBJ2-1 | NA | TRBV28 | TGTGCCAGCAGTTCCCCCATGGAGGTTGAGCAGTTCTTC | CASSSPMEVEQFF
NA | TRBJ2-3 | NA | TRBV6-5 | TGTGCCAGCAGGGGAGACAGAGACACAGATACGCAGTATTTT | CASRGDRDTDTQYF
NA | TRBJ2-7 | NA | TRBV4-1 | TGCGCCAGCAGCCTTCAGAGGGAGTACGAGCAGTACTTC | CASSLQREYEQYF
TRBD2 | TRBJ2-7 | NA | TRBV7-3 | TGCGCCAGCAGCCAAGCCCCCTGGACTAGCGGCTCCTACGAGCAGTACTTC | CASSQAPWTSGSYEQYF
NA | TRBJ2-7 | once | TRBV11-1 | TGTGCCAGCAGCCCCTTGACCGGGACGATCTACGAGCAGTACTTC | CASSPLTGTIYEQYF
NA | TRBJ2-2 | few | TRBV16 | TGTGCCAGCAGTCCTGGAGTGAACACCGGGGAGCTGTTTTTT | CASSPGVNTGELFF
NA | TRBJ2-7 | NA | TRBV9 | TGTGCCAGCAGCGTAGAAGGGGCCGGGACCCTAGGTGAGCAGTACTTC | CASSVEGAGTLGEQYF
NA | TRBJ1-3 | NA | TRBV27 | TGTGCCAGCAGAGGGTATGGAAACACCATATATTTT | CASRGYGNTIYF
NA | TRBJ1-5 | NA | TRBV11-3 | TGTGCCAGCAGCTTAGACGGAAATAGCAATCAGCCCCAGCATTTT | CASSLDGNSNQPQHF
TRBD2 | TRBJ2-1 | NA | TRBV4-1 | TGCGCCAGCAGCCAAGCAGAGGTTAGCGGGTCTTACAATGAGCAGTTCTTC | CASSQAEVSGSYNEQFF
NA | TRBJ2-7 | NA | TRBV27 | TGTGCCAGCAGTCCCTACGAGCAGTACTTC | CASSPYEQYF
NA | TRBJ1-1 | NA | TRBV6-5 | TGTGCCAGCAGCCCCCTTGACCCCGCAAGGACTGAAGCTTTCTTT | CASSPLDPARTEAFF
NA | TRBJ2-7 | once | TRBV23-1 | TGCGCCAGCAGCAGAGGACGGGTCTACGAGCAGTACTTC | CASSRGRVYEQYF
NA | TRBJ2-1 | NA | TRBV9 | TGTGCCAGCAGCGTAGCGCTAGCGAACAATGAGCAGTTCTTC | CASSVALANNEQFF
NA | TRBJ2-2 | once | TRBV28 | TGTGCCAGCAGTTTCTTCAGGGCGAACACCGGGGAGCTGTTTTTT | CASSFFRANTGELFF
NA | TRBJ1-1 | NA | TRBV15 | TGTGCCACGGTTCGGGGGACTGAAGCTTTCTTT | CATVRGTEAFF
NA | TRBJ1-2 | few | TRBV7-6 | TGTGCCAGCAGCCCCACTGGGGATTTAAGCTATGGCTACACCTTC | CASSPTGDLSYGYTF
NA | TRBJ1-2 | NA | TRBV6-6 | TGTGCCAGCAGGGCTTGGACTAACTATGGCTACACCTTC | CASRAWTNYGYTF
NA | TRBJ1-1 | NA | TRBV28 | TGTGCCAGCAGTTTAAGGAACACTGAAGCTTTCTTT | CASSLRNTEAFF
NA | TRBJ1-2 | NA | TRBV6-5 | TGTGCCACCCGCGGGGGTCTTGGCTACACCTTC | CATRGGLGYTF
TRBD2 | TRBJ2-2 | NA | TRBV9 | TGTGCCAGCAGCGCTAGCGGGAGGATGAGCGGGGAGCTGTTTTTT | CASSASGRMSGELFF
NA | TRBJ2-7 | NA | TRBV7-8 | TGTGCCAGCACTCGGGACGAGACCTACGAGCAGTACTTC | CASTRDETYEQYF
TRBD2 | TRBJ2-1 | NA | TRBV28 | TGTGCCAGCAGTTTATTAGCGGGGCACAATGAGCAGTTCTTC | CASSLLAGHNEQFF
NA | TRBJ1-2 | once | TRBV5-4 | TGTGCCAGCAGCTTGGCCAGGGACCCAGATGGCTACACCTTC | CASSLARDPDGYTF
NA | TRBJ2-1 | NA | TRBV11-3 | TGTGCCAGCAGCTTATTCCGGAACTCCTACAATGAGCAGTTCTTC | CASSLFRNSYNEQFF
TRBD2 | TRBJ2-7 | NA | TRBV6-5 | TGTGCCAGCAGGGTCACTAGCGGGACCTACGAGCAGTACTTC | CASRVTSGTYEQYF
TRBD2 | TRBJ2-7 | NA | TRBV19 | TGTGCCAGTAGTCCCGGGACTAGCGGACCCTACGAGCAGTACTTC | CASSPGTSGPYEQYF
NA | TRBJ2-7 | NA | TRBV4-1 | TGCGCCAGCAGCCAAGAAGACAACTCGTACGAGCAGTACTTC | CASSQEDNSYEQYF
NA | TRBJ2-7 | once | TRBV6-1 | TGTGCCAGCAGTGTGATGGGGGGCTCCTACGAGCAGTACTTC | CASSVMGGSYEQYF
NA | TRBJ2-7 | NA | TRBV29-1 | TGCAGCGTTGAAGAACTCGGGGGGCACTACGAGCAGTACTTC | CSVEELGGHYEQYF
NA | TRBJ2-2 | NA | TRBV19 | TGTGCCAGTAGTCCAGGGTTGGGACACACCGGGGAGCTGTTTTTT | CASSPGLGHTGELFF
TRBD2 | TRBJ2-7 | NA | TRBV7-9 | TGTGCCAGCAGCCCGCCAGTAGCGGGTAGCTCCTACGAGCAGTACTTC | CASSPPVAGSSYEQYF
TRBD2 | TRBJ2-3 | NA | TRBV6-4 | TGTGCCAGCAGTGACTCGAGCGGGGGAGGCACAGATACGCAGTATTTT | CASSDSSGGGTDTQYF
NA | TRBJ2-5 | NA | TRBV19 | TGTGCCAGTAGTGCGGTAGCAGGGGAGACCCAGTACTTC | CASSAVAGETQYF
NA | TRBJ2-1 | NA | TRBV6-6 | TGTGCCAGCAGTTTGTCCAGTCTGAGCCCGGTGGAGTTCTTC | CASSLSSLSPVEFF
NA | TRBJ1-6 | NA | TRBV27 | TGTGCCAGCAGTTTATCCACGGGGAGCTCCTATAATTCACCCCTCCACTTT | CASSLSTGSSYNSPLHF
NA | TRBJ2-7 | NA | TRBV19 | TGTGCCAGTAGTGCAAGACAATTCTCCTACGAGCAGTACTTC | CASSARQFSYEQYF
TRBD2 | TRBJ2-1 | NA | TRBV30 | TGTGCCTGGAATTTTGCTAGCGGATACAATGAGCAGTTCTTC | CAWNFASGYNEQFF
TRBD1 | TRBJ2-1 | few | TRBV9 | TGTGCCAGCGGAACCGGGACAGCGTCAAATGAGCAGTTCTTC | CASGTGTASNEQFF
NA | TRBJ1-2 | NA | TRBV6-5 | TGTGCCAGCAGTCACCGGACAGTTGGCTACACCTTC | CASSHRTVGYTF
NA | TRBJ2-1 | NA | TRBV6-5 | TGTGCCAGCATTGGGACCTCCCGGATGGCCCGATTCTTC | CASIGTSRMARFF